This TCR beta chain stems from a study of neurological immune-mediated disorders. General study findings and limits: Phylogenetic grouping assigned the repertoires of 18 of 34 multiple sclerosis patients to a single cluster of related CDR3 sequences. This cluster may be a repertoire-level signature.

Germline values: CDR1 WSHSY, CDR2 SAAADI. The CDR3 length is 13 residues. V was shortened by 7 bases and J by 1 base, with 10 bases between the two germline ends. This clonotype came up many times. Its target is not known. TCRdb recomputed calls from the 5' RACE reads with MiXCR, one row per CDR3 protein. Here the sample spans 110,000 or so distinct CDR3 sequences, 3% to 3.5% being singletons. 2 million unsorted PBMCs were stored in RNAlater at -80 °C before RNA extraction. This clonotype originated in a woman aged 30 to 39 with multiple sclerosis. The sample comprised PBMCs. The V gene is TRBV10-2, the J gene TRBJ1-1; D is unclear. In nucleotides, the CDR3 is TGCGCCAGCATGGATACACAGAACACTGAAGCTTTCTTT. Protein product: CASMDTQNTEAFF.